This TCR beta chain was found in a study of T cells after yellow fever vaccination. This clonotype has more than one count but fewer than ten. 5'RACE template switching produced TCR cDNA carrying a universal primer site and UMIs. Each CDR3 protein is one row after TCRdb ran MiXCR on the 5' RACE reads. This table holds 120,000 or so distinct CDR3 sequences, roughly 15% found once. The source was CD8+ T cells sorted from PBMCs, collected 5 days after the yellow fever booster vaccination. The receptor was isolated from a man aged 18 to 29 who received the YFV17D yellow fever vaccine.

The CDR3 coding sequence is TGCGCCAGCAGCCTGTTGGCTAGCGGGGGGGAGAGGGAGACCCAGTACTTC. Translating gives CASSLLASGGERETQYF. V and J are TRBV4-3 and TRBJ2-5; TRBD2 matches 12 bases. Trimming took 4 bases from V and 5 from J; bases not matched to a gene: 11. The CDR3 consists of 17 residues. The germline gives CDR1 LGHNA, CDR2 YSLEER.